This T cell receptor (beta chain) is from a study of blood T cell repertoires in COVID-19. Study-wide context: PBMCs, B-cell-depleted T cells, or T cells were the source of the cDNA or gDNA that made up the material.

Those enrolled, adults aged about 18 to 89 years, came from about two dozen US areas. Cohort assignment relied on participant-reported clinical history. Exposed enrollees encountered a COVID-19 case at some point within 2 weeks before study entry. Here immunoSEQ multiplex PCR was the method, and the copy in TCRdb shows in-frame clones only, minus some. The sample has about 310,000 clones, 85% seen once. Germline V CDR1 and CDR2: SGHDN, FVKESK. The CDR3 is 15 amino acids. The V gene lost 0 bases and the J gene lost 2 bases, with 8 bases spanning the gap. The sequencing input was PBMCs or T cells enriched from blood (not recorded which). This rearrangement joins TRBV14 to TRBJ1-3, with a tentative D call TRBD1 (5 bases). This clonotype was obtained from a woman aged 25-40 years who had been exposed to COVID-19. The CDR3 DNA reads as TGTGCCAGCAGCCAAGATGGCAGGGCTGGAAACACCATATATTTT. Amino acids: CASSQDGRAGNTIYF.